This TCR beta chain stems from a study of preoperative IRX-2 immunotherapy in early breast cancer. This clone was detected only a few times. The V gene end was trimmed by 5 bases and the J gene end by 1 base; junction bases not matched to a gene: 5. Germline-derived CDR1 and CDR2 are MNHGY and SAAAGT. CDR3 length equals 15 residues. Treatment defined: preoperative locoregional IRX-2 cytokine immunotherapy. Patients received preoperative, locoregional IRX-2 cytokine immunotherapy in a phase Ib study. Sequencing used immunoSEQ multiplex PCR; TCRdb keeps in-frame clones, though not all of them. Of about 3,900 clones in the sample, about two thirds were seen once.

This clonotype originated in a human donor with breast cancer. This specimen consisted of tumor tissue, obtained after IRX-2 immunotherapy. The chain links TRBV6-8 to TRBJ2-3, with 8 positions matching TRBD1. CDR3 in amino acids: CASSPSTGGTDTQYF. The CDR3 DNA is TGTGCCAGCAGTCCATCGACAGGGGGCACAGATACGCAGTATTTT.